Included here is one TCR beta chain sequence, with context. Clones were sequenced by immunoSEQ multiplex PCR, and TCRdb holds only the in-frame ones, with some missing. The sample includes about 40,000 clones, approximately 91% of them seen just once. The data are from a study of T cell changes during pregnancy in multiple sclerosis. The CDR3 consists of 15 residues. Trimming took 6 bases from V and 5 from J; bases not matched to a gene: 9. Per germline, CDR1 MDHEN and CDR2 SYDVKM. The rearrangement links TRBV28 to TRBJ2-7, with 11 bases that match TRBD1. This receptor was taken from a female donor with multiple sclerosis, enrolled in a pregnancy study. The specimen was PBMCs (not recorded whether the cells were cultured). CDR3 residues: CASSPPGQGANEQYF. The DNA of the CDR3 is TGTGCCAGCAGCCCTCCAGGACAGGGGGCTAACGAGCAGTACTTC.